Each of the 20 T cell receptor beta chains below was sequenced from the same sample in a study of blood T cell repertoires in COVID-19. Clones were sequenced by immunoSEQ multiplex PCR, and TCRdb holds only the in-frame ones, with some missing. Of around 62,000 clones listed, around 89% are singletons. Sample: peripheral blood. These receptor sequences come from a human donor in a cohort sampled during active COVID-19.

The CDR3 sequence: CASSSLAGVGTDTQYF. The CDR3 DNA reads TGTGCCAGCAGTTCCCTAGCGGGAGTTGGGACAGATACGCAGTATTTT. V gene TRBV6-2 or TRBV6-3 combines with J gene TRBJ2-3; 10 positions agree with TRBD2. Germline V lookup: CDR1 MNHEY, CDR2 SVGEGT. This CDR3 contains 16 residues. The J segment lost 3 bases and the V segment lost 4 bases, leaving 7 bases of the junction unmatched.

The chain carries TRBV18 and TRBJ2-1; 7 positions agree with TRBD1. Per germline, CDR1 KGHSH and CDR2 LQKENI. The CDR3 spans 14 residues. V trimming: 3 bases; J trimming: 2 bases; junction bases outside the gene matches: 1. The CDR3 here is CASSPGTAYNEQFF. The CDR3 DNA reads as TGTGCCAGCTCACCCGGGACAGCCTACAATGAGCAGTTCTTC.

J is TRBJ1-4 and V is TRBV7-2; tentatively, D is TRBD1 (6 bases). V was trimmed by 8 bases and J by 7 bases, leaving 11 bases between them. The CDR3 consists of 12 residues. The germline CDR1 and CDR2 sequences are SGHTA and FQGNSA. The CDR3 DNA is TGTGCCAGCGCACAGGGAAGTGAAAAACTGTTTTTT. It is translated as CASAQGSEKLFF.

This clone was seen just once. The chain uses TRBV19 and TRBJ2-7; TRBD1 matches at 7 bases. This CDR3 is built from 14 residues. With 5 bases clipped from V and 5 bases from J, the junction kept 9 bases outside the gene matches. Germline CDR1 and CDR2: LNHDA and SQIVND (reference sequence). This CDR3 is CASSSYRGRHEQYF. CDR3 DNA sequence: TGTGCCAGTAGTTCGTACAGGGGTCGCCACGAGCAGTACTTC.

The chain employs TRBV27 and TRBJ2-3; D not resolved. Trimming shortened V by 5 bases and J by 0 bases, and 6 bases separated the two germline ends. Germline V CDR1 and CDR2: MNHEY, SMNVEV (reference sequence). CDR3 size: 13 residues. CDR3: CASSPPSTDTQYF. For the CDR3, the DNA is TGTGCCAGCAGTCCCCCGAGCACAGATACGCAGTATTTT.

The rearrangement uses TRBV28 and TRBJ1-4, with 7 bases identical to TRBD1. Germline V gene data show CDR1 as MDHEN and CDR2 as SYDVKM. This CDR3 comprises 14 residues. Germline trimming cut 3 bases from V and 7 bases from J; bases unmatched to any gene: 5. The CDR3 sequence is CASSLEGASEKLFF. In nucleotides, the CDR3 is TGTGCCAGCAGTTTGGAGGGGGCGAGTGAAAAACTGTTTTTT.

The V gene is TRBV5-6, the J gene TRBJ2-1; tentative D call: TRBD1 (6 bases). The CDR3 is made up of 12 amino acids. From germline, CDR1 is SGHDT and CDR2 YYEEEE. Between the trimmed V and J ends, which lost 4 bases and 7 bases, there was a span of 9 bases. Here the CDR3 reads CASSPGANEQFF. CDR3 bases: TGTGCCAGCAGCCCAGGGGCGAATGAGCAGTTCTTC.

The V and J genes are TRBV3-1 (or the pseudogene TRBV3-2) and TRBJ2-3; D unresolved. Germline V gene data show CDR1 as LGHDT and CDR2 as YNNKEL (reference sequence). The CDR3 loop spans 18 amino acids. Trimming took off 5 bases at V and 0 bases at J, with 21 bases between the two ends. CDR3 loop: CASSRKIGGLTSTDTQYF. DNA of the CDR3: TGTGCCAGCAGCAGAAAAATCGGCGGATTGACTAGCACAGATACGCAGTATTTT.

The chain uses TRBV28 and TRBJ2-7; 10 nucleotides match TRBD1. The CDR3 has 16 amino acids. Trimming at V came to 6 bases and at J to 6 bases, leaving 14 bases not matched to a gene. The germline gives CDR1 MDHEN, CDR2 SYDVKM. CDR3 sequence (DNA): TGTGCCAGCAGGACTCCTCCGGGACAGGGGTTTGGCGAGCAGTACTTC. Protein: CASRTPPGQGFGEQYF.

The chain's CDR3 is CASSLRVKCGYTF. The CDR3 DNA follows: TGCGCCAGCAGTCTCAGGGTTAAGTGCGGCTACACCTTC. The chain employs TRBV23-1 and TRBJ1-2; tentatively, D is TRBD1 (5 bases). Being an ORF, TRBV23-1 has a function that is uncertain. V was shortened by 4 bases and J by 8 bases, with 14 bases between the two germline ends. The CDR3 covers 13 residues.

The DNA for the CDR3 is TGTGCCAGCAGCCCTCACAGGGGGGCTGAAGCTTTCTTT. This codes for CASSPHRGAEAFF. The chain joins TRBV3-1 (or the pseudogene TRBV3-2) to TRBJ1-1, with 8 bases identical to TRBD1. This CDR3 spans 13 amino acids. Germline V gene sequence: CDR1 LGHDT, CDR2 YNNKEL (reference sequence). Germline trimming cut 4 bases from V and 6 bases from J; bases unmatched to any gene: 4.

The chain links TRBV6-4 to TRBJ1-1; 7 bases agree with TRBD1. Germline lookup yields CDR1 MRHNA and CDR2 SNTAGT. The CDR3 length is 13 residues. J was trimmed by 5 bases and V by 5 bases; bases with no gene match: 5. CDR3 region: CASSYRGGTEAFF. CDR3 nucleotide sequence: TGTGCCAGCAGTTACAGGGGCGGAACTGAAGCTTTCTTT.

This clone was seen a few times. The chain links TRBV5-1 to TRBJ1-3, with a weak D call TRBD1 (5 bases). V was clipped by 4 bases and J by 0 bases, with 11 bases between them. CDR1 SGHRS and CDR2 YFSETQ come from the germline V gene. CDR3 length: 15 amino acids. The DNA of the CDR3 is TGCGCCAGCAGCGCGGGGACGGTCTCTGGAAACACCATATATTTT. Residues: CASSAGTVSGNTIYF.

The rearrangement uses TRBV4-3 and TRBJ2-7; D possibly corresponds to TRBD1 (5 bases). The germline V and J ends were trimmed by 0 bases and 3 bases, with 12 bases remaining between them. The CDR3 sequence is 15 residues long. Germline loops: CDR1 LGHNA, CDR2 YSLEER. CDR3 residues: CASSQDASGLYEQYF. DNA of the CDR3: TGCGCCAGCAGCCAAGATGCGTCAGGGCTCTACGAGCAGTACTTC.

This sequence joins TRBV21-1 and TRBJ1-3. TRBV21-1 is annotated as a pseudogene. The CDR3 is 17 residues long. The CDR3 nucleotides read TGTGCCAGCATCTCTAGCGGGGACTCATTTTCAGGAAACACCATATATTTT. It specifies CASISSGDSFSGNTIYF.

The V call is TRBV29-1, the J call TRBJ1-6, with 7 nucleotides matching TRBD1. CDR1 is SQVTM, CDR2 ANQGSEA, per germline. This CDR3 is 17 amino acids long. V shed 7 bases and J 7 bases; nucleotides not matched to a gene: 19. DNA of the CDR3: TGCAGCGGCTGGCCGAAAAGGGGGCGCGGAGTGAATTCACCCCTCCACTTT. Protein product: CSGWPKRGRGVNSPLHF.

The chain recombines TRBV2 with TRBJ2-7, with 13 positions matching TRBD2. This CDR3 is built from 17 residues. CDR1 and CDR2 from the germline V gene are SNHLY and FYNNEI. The J segment lost 7 bases and the V segment lost 5 bases, leaving 14 bases of the junction unmatched. CDR3: CASSLPTSGGPLGEQYF. The CDR3 nucleotides read TGTGCCAGCAGTCTACCGACTAGCGGGGGGCCCCTAGGGGAGCAGTACTTC.

This chain uses TRBV3-1 (or the pseudogene TRBV3-2) with TRBJ2-7; 8 nucleotides align to TRBD1. Trimming removed 4 bases from V and 1 base from J; junction bases left unmatched: 6. This CDR3 comprises 15 residues. The germline V gene has CDR1 LGHDT and CDR2 YNNKEL (reference sequence). The CDR3 nucleotides are TGTGCCAGCAGCCCTATAAACAGGGGGTCCTACGAGCAGTACTTC. The encoded protein is CASSPINRGSYEQYF.

The chain joins TRBV6-2 or TRBV6-3 to TRBJ2-7; the match to TRBD1 covers 8 bases. The germline gives CDR1 MNHEY, CDR2 SVGEGT. CDR3 length equals 14 residues. The V gene end was trimmed by 3 bases and the J gene end by 1 base; junction bases not matched to a gene: 2. The CDR3 reads CASSYTGGSYEQYF. The CDR3 DNA follows: TGTGCCAGCAGTTATACAGGGGGATCCTACGAGCAGTACTTC.

In its sample, this clone was seen a few times. J is TRBJ2-7 and V is TRBV6-6; D possibly corresponds to TRBD1 (6 bases). CDR3 length equals 15 residues. Germline V gene data show CDR1 as MNHNY and CDR2 as SVGAGI (reference sequence). The ends were cut back, 6 bases at V and 2 bases at J, with 17 bases in the middle. In nucleotides, the CDR3 is TGTGCCAGCAGGCCCCCAGGGGCCGGCGCCTACGAGCAGTACTTC. Protein: CASRPPGAGAYEQYF.